This T cell receptor (beta chain) was sequenced for a study of T cells in Graves' hyperthyroidism and ophthalmopathy. This clonotype was observed many times. The CDR3 extends over 15 amino acids. The germline V gene has CDR1 DFQATT and CDR2 SNEGSKA (reference sequence). V trimming: 3 bases; J trimming: 0 bases; junction bases outside the gene matches: 8. RNA transcripts served as the template for amplifying TCR beta CDR3 regions. First-round RT-PCR of the TCR CDR3 relied on the HTBI primer set. Each CDR3 protein gets one entry after TCRdb re-called the multiplex PCR reads with MiXCR. Seen here are about 380,000 distinct CDR3 sequences, more than 12% observed once, and the top ten hold around a fifth.

The source of this sequence is a woman aged 30 to 39 with Graves' ophthalmopathy. The chain employs TRBV20-1 and TRBJ2-7; 7 bases align to TRBD2. Input material: blood. The CDR3 DNA sequence: TGCAGTGCTAGTAGTGGGGGGGGGGTCTCCTACGAGCAGTACTTC. Protein product: CSASSGGGVSYEQYF.